This TCR beta chain was documented in a study of shared clonotypes between healthy human individuals. The CDR3 is made up of 15 amino acids. The V gene lost 3 bases and the J gene lost 0 bases, with 9 bases spanning the gap. Germline V gene data show CDR1 as ENHRY and CDR2 as SYGVKD. Each sample came from a Caucasian adult donor living in Nashville, Tennessee. Memory CD4+ cells were the fraction left after CD45RA+ naive selection. Assay execution took place at the deep level. Generated by immunoSEQ multiplex PCR, the TCRdb table keeps only in-frame clones and is missing some. The data contain under 2.5 million clones, 85% to 95% of them singletons.

The sequence derives from a man younger than 35 in good health. Some clones in this sample may be carry-over from other donors' samples. This sequence joins TRBV10-3 and TRBJ1-5; the D is unclear. The sequencing sample was made of naive CD4+ T cells from PBMCs. Subset meaning: CD45RA+ positively selected. The CDR3 bases are TGTGCCATCAGTGAAAGGCAGGATAGCAATCAGCCCCAGCATTTT. This codes for CAISERQDSNQPQHF.